The 16 T cell receptor beta chains presented below share a single source sample, sequenced in a study of cytomegalovirus exposure and HLA in healthy donors. Produced via immunoSEQ multiplex PCR; TCRdb's table is partial and in-frame only. This table has 100,000 to 150,000 clones, 86% appearing once. Sequences were obtained from PBMCs. These receptors all come from a man aged 18 to 29 in good health and CMV-seronegative.

The rearrangement uses TRBV13 and TRBJ2-4; 11 nucleotides match TRBD1. The trim removed 5 bases at V and 7 bases at J, leaving 7 bases unmatched. In germline, CDR1 is PRHDT, CDR2 FYEKMQ (reference sequence). This CDR3 contains 15 residues. CDR3: CASSGGQGGENIQYF. DNA of the CDR3: TGTGCCAGCAGCGGGGGACAGGGGGGTGAGAACATTCAGTACTTC.

This clone was picked up a small number of times. The V call is TRBV4-2, the J call TRBJ1-2; D might be TRBD1 (5 bases). Germline V lookup: CDR1 LGHNA, CDR2 YNFKEQ. V dropped 1 base and J dropped 4 bases, with 13 bases sitting between them. The CDR3 totals 15 residues. CDR3 loop: CASSQGSGPSYGYTF. CDR3 nucleotides: TGTGCCAGCAGCCAAGGGTCAGGGCCTTCCTATGGCTACACCTTC.

The rearrangement uses TRBV7-6 and TRBJ2-1, with TRBD1 identical over 7 bases. V shed 6 bases, J shed 7 bases, and the junction held 12 bases outside the gene matches. Germline values: CDR1 SGHVS, CDR2 FNYEAQ. This CDR3 has 15 residues. This chain's CDR3 is CASSPGTAPLNEQFF. CDR3 coding DNA: TGTGCCAGCAGTCCCGGGACAGCCCCTCTAAATGAGCAGTTCTTC.

The sample holds a few counts of this clone. This rearrangement joins TRBV7-2 to TRBJ2-1, with D maybe TRBD2 (5 bases). The CDR3 runs to 15 residues. Germline values: CDR1 SGHTA, CDR2 FQGNSA. Trimming removed 5 bases at V and 4 bases at J, with 15 bases between. Here the CDR3 reads CASSVVRVRYNEQFF. The CDR3 nucleotides are TGTGCCAGCAGCGTCGTGAGGGTTCGGTACAATGAGCAGTTCTTC. The complete variable domain, with remaining parts taken from reference TRBV7-2 and TRBJ2-1, reads GAGVSQSPSNKVTEKGKDVELRCDPISGHTALYWYRQSLGQGLEFLIYFQGNSAPDKSGLPSDRFSAERTGGSVSTLTIQRTQQEDSAVYLCASSVVRVRYNEQFFGPGTRLTVL.

V is TRBV7-9 and J is TRBJ2-3; 8 bases are a match to TRBD2. The J segment lost 3 bases and the V segment lost 11 bases, leaving 10 bases of the junction unmatched. From germline, CDR1 is SEHNR and CDR2 FQNEAQ (reference sequence). The CDR3 loop spans 14 amino acids. The CDR3 DNA is TGTGCCTTAGGAGCGGGAGTTGTGACAGATACGCAGTATTTT. This sequence encodes CALGAGVVTDTQYF.

The gene calls are TRBV27 and TRBJ2-5; maybe TRBD1 (5 bases). Trimming took off 4 bases at V and 5 bases at J, with 11 bases between the two ends. Germline lookup yields CDR1 MNHEY and CDR2 SMNVEV (reference sequence). The CDR3 consists of 13 residues. In nucleotides, the CDR3 is TGTGCCAGCAGTTCCCAGGGAAGGGAGACCCAGTACTTC. Its protein product is CASSSQGRETQYF.

The V call is TRBV4-2, the J call TRBJ2-7; 9 bases align to TRBD2. The CDR3 length is 17 residues. Germline V gene data show CDR1 as LGHNA and CDR2 as YNFKEQ. V dropped 1 base and J dropped 4; count of bases not matched to a gene: 11. CDR3 residues: CASSQATTLAGLYEQYF. For the CDR3, the DNA is TGTGCCAGCAGCCAAGCCACTACCCTAGCGGGGCTTTACGAGCAGTACTTC.

This chain uses TRBV27 with TRBJ2-1, with no clear D. CDR1 MNHEY and CDR2 SMNVEV come from the germline V gene (reference sequence). CDR3 size: 13 residues. Trimming stripped 3 bases from V and 3 bases from J, with 6 bases between. The CDR3 DNA sequence: TGTGCCAGCAGTTTCCAGGACTACAATGAGCAGTTCTTC. Residues: CASSFQDYNEQFF.

This clone came up once. This sequence joins TRBV29-1 and TRBJ2-1; 10 bases are shared with TRBD2. CDR1 and CDR2 (germline): SQVTM, ANQGSEA. V gave up 8 bases and J gave up 5 bases; unmatched junction bases: 9. The CDR3 is 14 amino acids. In nucleotides, the CDR3 is TGCAGCCCAGGGGGGACTAGCGAGAACAATGAGCAGTTCTTC. As protein: CSPGGTSENNEQFF.

The V call is TRBV6-5, the J call TRBJ1-1; no definite D call. The CDR3 has 13 amino acids. The germline gives CDR1 MNHEY, CDR2 SVGAGI. V lost 6 bases and J lost 0, with 8 bases in between. CDR3 amino acids: CASSETMNTEAFF. The CDR3 nucleotides read TGTGCCAGCAGCGAGACAATGAACACTGAAGCTTTCTTT.

The genes are TRBV19 and TRBJ1-5, with 7 bases that match TRBD1. Germline V gene data show CDR1 as LNHDA and CDR2 as SQIVND (reference sequence). The CDR3 consists of 14 residues. V was clipped by 6 bases and J by 6 bases; unmatched bases: 8. The chain's CDR3 is CASSLDRDGQPQHF. The CDR3 DNA follows: TGTGCCAGTAGCCTCGACAGGGATGGTCAGCCCCAGCATTTT.

The chain recombines TRBV9 with TRBJ1-1; D is ambiguous. V was trimmed by 4 bases and J by 1 base, leaving 14 bases between them. This CDR3 is 15 amino acids long. From germline, CDR1 is SGDLS and CDR2 YYNGEE. The CDR3 loop is CASSPRVPSNTEAFF. The CDR3 nucleotides read TGTGCCAGCAGCCCCCGCGTCCCCTCGAACACTGAAGCTTTCTTT.

In its sample, this clone was seen once. The chain links TRBV5-8 to TRBJ2-7; tentative D call: TRBD2 (7 bases). V lost 0 bases, J lost 5 bases, and 15 bases lay in between. This CDR3 comprises 15 residues. Germline CDR1 is SGHTS and CDR2 is YDEGEE. As DNA, the CDR3 is TGTGCCAGCAGCTTGGTTTGGGGGGGCATAGACGAGCAGTACTTC. Protein: CASSLVWGGIDEQYF.

V gene TRBV5-1 combines with J gene TRBJ2-5, with D perhaps matching TRBD2 (5 bases). The V gene's germline CDR1 is SGHRS and CDR2 YFSETQ. The CDR3 covers 14 residues. V gave up 4 bases and J gave up 5 bases, with 15 bases separating them. CDR3 coding DNA: TGCGCCAGCAGCGAACCCGGGCGAGGGGAGACCCAGTACTTC. Its translation is CASSEPGRGETQYF.

The chain joins TRBV25-1 to TRBJ1-2; TRBD1 is a possible D gene (6 bases). Trimming stripped 5 bases from V and 5 bases from J, with 15 bases between. CDR1 is MGHDK and CDR2 is SYGVNS in the germline V gene. The CDR3 totals 14 residues. The CDR3 protein is CASSQGGDIYGYTF. Here the CDR3 DNA reads TGTGCCAGCAGTCAAGGGGGGGACATATATGGCTACACCTTC.

CDR3 region: CASSRLTGGYEKLFF. The CDR3 coding sequence is TGTGCCAGCAGTCGATTGACAGGGGGCTATGAAAAACTGTTTTTT. The chain combines TRBV6-5 with TRBJ1-4; 10 bases fit TRBD1. The CDR3 is 15 amino acids. Germline CDR1 and CDR2: MNHEY and SVGAGI. V trimming: 5 bases; J trimming: 6 bases; junction bases outside the gene matches: 6.